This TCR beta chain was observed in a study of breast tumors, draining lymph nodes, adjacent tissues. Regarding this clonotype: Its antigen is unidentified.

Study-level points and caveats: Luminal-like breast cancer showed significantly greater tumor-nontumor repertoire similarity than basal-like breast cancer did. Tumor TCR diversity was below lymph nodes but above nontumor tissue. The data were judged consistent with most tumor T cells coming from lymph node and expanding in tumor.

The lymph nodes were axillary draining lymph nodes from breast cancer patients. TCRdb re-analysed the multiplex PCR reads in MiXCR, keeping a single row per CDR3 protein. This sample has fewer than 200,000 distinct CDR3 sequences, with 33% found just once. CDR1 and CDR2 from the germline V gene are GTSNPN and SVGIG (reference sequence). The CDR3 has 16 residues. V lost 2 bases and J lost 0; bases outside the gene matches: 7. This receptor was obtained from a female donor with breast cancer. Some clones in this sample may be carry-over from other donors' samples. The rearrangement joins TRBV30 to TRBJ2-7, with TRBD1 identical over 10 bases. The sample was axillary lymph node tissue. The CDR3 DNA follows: TGTGCCTGGAGTTACATAGGACAGGGGGGCTCCTACGAGCAGTACTTC. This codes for CAWSYIGQGGSYEQYF.